Below are 10 T cell receptor beta chains sequenced from a single sample in a study of graft-versus-host responses after intestinal transplantation. These TCRs are of unknown antigen specificity. Produced via immunoSEQ multiplex PCR; TCRdb's table is partial and in-frame only. The data show under 150,000 clones, roughly 92% seen once. The source was unstimulated CD4+ T cells sorted from spleen or lymph node cells, collected before intestinal transplant. The receptors were gathered from a human donor who received an intestinal transplant.

This clone came up once. J is TRBJ2-3 and V is TRBV19; TRBD2 might be the D (5 bases). V lost 7 bases, J lost 2 bases, and 10 bases lay in between. Looked up from germline, CDR1 is LNHDA and CDR2 is SQIVND (reference sequence). This CDR3 has 13 residues. The CDR3 spells CASKQRTTDTQYF. Here the CDR3 DNA reads TGTGCCAGTAAACAGCGGACCACAGATACGCAGTATTTT.

The chain links TRBV6-5 to TRBJ2-5, with 12 bases aligning to TRBD2. The CDR3 consists of 15 residues. CDR1 MNHEY and CDR2 SVGAGI come from the germline V gene. Trimming took 8 bases from V and 5 from J; bases not matched to a gene: 9. This CDR3 reads CASGTSGGPGETQYF. DNA for the CDR3: TGTGCCAGCGGAACTAGCGGGGGGCCCGGGGAGACCCAGTACTTC.

The chain couples TRBV19 to TRBJ1-6; D possibly corresponds to TRBD1 (5 bases). Per germline, CDR1 LNHDA and CDR2 SQIVND (reference sequence). The CDR3 runs to 20 residues. Trimming took off 3 bases at V and 0 bases at J, with 21 bases between the two ends. CDR3 sequence: CASSIELAGRVGSYNSPLHF. The CDR3 coding sequence is TGTGCCAGTAGTATCGAGCTCGCAGGGAGAGTAGGCTCCTATAATTCACCCCTCCACTTT.

The rearrangement links TRBV9 to TRBJ2-5; D is tentatively TRBD1 or TRBD2 (5 bases each). This CDR3 has 15 amino acids. Trimming pared 0 bases from V and 4 bases from J, leaving 13 bases between. The V gene's germline CDR1 is SGDLS and CDR2 YYNGEE. For the CDR3, the DNA is TGTGCCAGCAGCGTAGAGGTGAGGGGCGGAGAGACCCAGTACTTC. Translating gives CASSVEVRGGETQYF. Based on the CDR3 plus reference TRBV9 and TRBJ2-5, the full variable domain is DSGVTQTPKHLITATGQRVTLRCSPRSGDLSVYWYQQSLDQGLQFLIQYYNGEERAKGNILERFSAQQFPDLHSELNLSSLELGDSALYFCASSVEVRGGETQYFGPGTRLLVL.

This rearrangement joins TRBV2 to TRBJ2-1; TRBD2 matches at 8 bases. The junction had 7 bases not matched to a gene; V was cut back by 7 bases and J by 8 bases. In germline, CDR1 is SNHLY, CDR2 FYNNEI. The CDR3 has 13 amino acids. In nucleotides, the CDR3 is TGTGCCAGCAAGGTGGCGGGGGGAGATGAGCAGTTCTTC. The encoded protein is CASKVAGGDEQFF.

This clone was observed a single time. The gene calls are TRBV2 and TRBJ1-4, with no clear D. V lost 4 bases, J lost 5 bases, and 14 bases lay in between. The CDR3 totals 15 residues. Germline CDR1 is SNHLY and CDR2 is FYNNEI. The CDR3 coding sequence is TGTGCCAGCAGTGTCGGTAACAGCGGGAATGAAAAACTGTTTTTT. It codes for CASSVGNSGNEKLFF.

J is TRBJ1-1 and V is TRBV7-2; no firm D call. V was cut by 3 bases and J by 2 bases, with 7 bases left in between. The CDR3 is 13 residues long. Germline loops: CDR1 SGHTA, CDR2 FQGNSA. DNA for the CDR3: TGTGCCAGCAGCTTGGTAGTTAACACTGAAGCTTTCTTT. Translated, it gives CASSLVVNTEAFF.

The chain joins TRBV11-3 to TRBJ2-7; 8 nucleotides match TRBD2. V gave up 2 bases and J gave up 1 base; unmatched junction bases: 7. Germline V gene lookup returns CDR1 SGHNT and CDR2 YENEEA. This CDR3 is built from 16 residues. Here the CDR3 reads CASSLFAASGSYEQYF. The CDR3 nucleotides are TGTGCCAGCAGCTTATTTGCGGCTAGCGGGTCCTACGAGCAGTACTTC.

This rearrangement joins TRBV5-1 to TRBJ2-7; 10 bases agree with TRBD2. Germline loops: CDR1 SGHRS, CDR2 YFSETQ. The V segment lost 2 bases and the J segment 7 bases; nucleotides outside the gene matches: 9. The length of the CDR3 is 15 residues. DNA of the CDR3: TGCGCCAGCAGCTTTAGCGGGGGGTCCCAGTATGAGCAGTACTTC. Protein: CASSFSGGSQYEQYF.

V gene TRBV25-1 combines with J gene TRBJ2-1; D gene ambiguous. Germline CDR1 MGHDK, CDR2 SYGVNS. Between the trimmed V and J ends, which lost 1 base and 10 bases, there was a span of 14 bases. The CDR3 length is 14 residues. The CDR3 nucleotides read TGTGCCAGCAGTGAATCTCCCGGAGTGGGGGAGCAGTTCTTC. Translation gives CASSESPGVGEQFF.